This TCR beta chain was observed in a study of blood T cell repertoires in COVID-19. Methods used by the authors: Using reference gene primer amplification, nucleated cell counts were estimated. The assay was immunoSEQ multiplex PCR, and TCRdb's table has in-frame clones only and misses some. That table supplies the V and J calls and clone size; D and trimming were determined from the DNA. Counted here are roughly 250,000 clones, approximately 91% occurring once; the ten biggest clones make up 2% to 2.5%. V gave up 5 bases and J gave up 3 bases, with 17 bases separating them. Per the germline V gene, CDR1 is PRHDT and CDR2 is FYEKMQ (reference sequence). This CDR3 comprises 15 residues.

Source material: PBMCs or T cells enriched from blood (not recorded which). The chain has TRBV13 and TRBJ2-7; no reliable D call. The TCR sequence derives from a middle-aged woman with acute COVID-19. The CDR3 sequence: CASSRGSQGIYEQYF. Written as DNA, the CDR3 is TGTGCCAGCAGCCGCGGATCCCAAGGAATCTACGAGCAGTACTTC.